This paragraph covers one T cell receptor beta chain sequence. Its antigen remains unidentified. Base quality data are lacking; no much larger clone is found one base away. This specimen comes from a study of blood T cell repertoires in COVID-19 (TCRdb year 2020). With respect to the entire study: Collaborator samples came from the United States, Italy and Spain and covered acute and convalescent phases of COVID-19. Sample metadata almost always included a de-identified subject ID, COVID-19 status, age in years and sex. Where HLA class I and class II types were available, the types were taken from metadata supplied by the sample provider, not from assay-based typing. The material from the prospective study consisted of cDNA or gDNA derived from T cells, B-cell-depleted T cells, or PBMCs. The repertoires were made available in a free public database intended to serve as a resource for research on the immune response to SARS-CoV-2. Samples came from the ongoing ImmuneRACE study (first 160 participants) plus 1,254 subjects from 6 global collaborators. Deeply sampled blood TCRbeta repertoires from subjects exposed to, actively infected with, or recovered from COVID-19 were included in the dataset. The research as a whole found: The quantity of clinical and demographic metadata differed by source and by participant and was supplied without curation.

Collaborating institutions collected whole blood in K2EDTA tubes following their own protocols. For TCRbeta analysis, collaborator samples were shipped as frozen whole blood, as isolated PBMCs, or as DNA extracted from either sample type. TCRbeta CDR3 regions were amplified from genomic DNA using the immunoSEQ Assay, a bias-controlled multiplex PCR. As for the authors' bioinformatics: Nucleated cell counts per sample were estimated from amplification of reference gene primers within the assay. To quantify the absolute abundance of each unique TCRbeta CDR3 rearrangement, sequence reads were collapsed and filtered. For each sample, productive Simpson clonality was calculated by taking the square root of Simpson's diversity index across productive rearrangements. TCRdb obtained this table from immuneACCESS and retained in-frame rearrangements with V and J assigned. These tables miss some clones; where compared with another copy, unresolved V genes account for less than half of the shortfall, and the remainder is unexplained. V, J and clone size were drawn from that table, and D and trimming were deduced from the DNA. The sample data list 45,000 or so clones, and roughly 83% of these were observed just once. Clones ranked in the top ten supply approximately 2.1% of the sample.

Germline trimming amounts to 6 bases on V and 3 bases on J, with 13 as the count of junction bases outside the gene matches. The CDR3 spans 16 residues, from the cysteine through the phenylalanine. Just the 48-base CDR3 DNA is kept, in frame starting at base 1. The germline V gene yields MDHEN for CDR1 and SYDVKM for CDR2. The rearrangement joined TRBV28 to TRBJ2-7; TRBD2 agrees with 8 junctional bases. This TCR was recovered from a woman aged 55-70 years with acute or convalescent COVID-19. Sequencing was done on a sample of peripheral blood. The CDR3 reads CASRRGVGTSHYEQYF. The DNA sequence is given as TGTGCCAGCAGGCGGGGGGTGGGGACATCCCACTACGAGCAGTACTTC.